This TCR beta chain stems from a study of blood T cell repertoires in COVID-19 (dated by TCRdb to about 2020). Background for the entire study: The collaborator samples originated in the United States, Italy and Spain and spanned the acute and convalescent phases of COVID-19. Subjects who had been exposed to COVID-19, were actively infected with it, or had recovered from it provided the deeply sampled blood TCRbeta repertoires that made up the dataset. Sample metadata almost always included a de-identified subject ID, COVID-19 status, age in years and sex. The repertoires were made available in a free public database intended to serve as a resource for research on the immune response to SARS-CoV-2. HLA class I and class II types, where available, came from metadata supplied by the sample provider rather than from assay-based typing. The prospective study material was composed of cDNA or gDNA derived from T cells, B-cell-depleted T cells, or PBMCs. The samples were drawn from two sources: the first 160 participants of the ongoing ImmuneRACE study, and 1,254 subjects contributed by 6 global collaborators.

A distance of 8 bases separates the germline ends of V and J, which lose 4 bases and 5 bases respectively. Looking up the germline V gene yields CDR1 MNHEY and CDR2 SVGAGI. The CDR3 spans 12 residues, from the cysteine through the phenylalanine. Only the CDR3 DNA stays, 36 bases, in frame from base 1. A word on this clone: Its antigen is still unknown. No base qualities exist here, and no much larger clone lies one base off it. At the DNA level, this CDR3 is encoded by other sequences in the same sample as well.

Each collaborating institution followed its own protocols to collect whole blood in K2EDTA tubes. For TCRbeta analysis, collaborators shipped samples in one of three forms: frozen whole blood, isolated PBMCs, or DNA extracted from either of those sample types. What the research found in general, with its limitations: Clinical and demographic metadata were provided uncurated, with the amount varying by source and participant.

TCRbeta CDR3 regions were amplified from genomic DNA using the immunoSEQ Assay, a bias-controlled multiplex PCR. The paper's processing steps were these. The number of nucleated cells in each sample was estimated by amplification of reference gene primers within the assay. To quantify the absolute abundance of each unique TCRbeta CDR3 rearrangement, sequence reads were collapsed and filtered. For each sample, productive Simpson clonality was calculated as the square root of Simpson's diversity index over productive rearrangements. Entries here come from immuneACCESS through TCRdb and include only in-frame sequences with V and J called. Some clones fail to appear in such tables; in the studies checked, an unresolved V gene covers under half of the shortfall, and the cause of the remainder is unknown. V, J and clone size are taken as reported in that table, and D and trimming were inferred from the DNA itself. The sample table lists around 170,000 clones, around 80% of them with a count of one. Over 13% of the sample comes from the top ten.

The chain joins TRBV6-5 to TRBJ1-2, with a tentative D gene TRBD1 over 6 matching bases. Sequences were obtained from peripheral blood. The TCR sequence derives from a man aged 30 to 39 with active or convalescent COVID-19. The CDR3 is CASSSQGYGYTF. The bases are TGTGCCAGCAGTTCCCAGGGGTATGGCTACACCTTC.